This T cell receptor (beta chain) was sequenced for a study of blood T cell repertoires in COVID-19. Whole-study context: In each case, the material was cDNA or gDNA derived from T cells, B-cell-depleted T cells, or PBMCs.

Source study methods: Estimation of nucleated cell counts relied on the amplification of reference gene primers. Here immunoSEQ multiplex PCR was the method, and the copy in TCRdb shows in-frame clones only, minus some. Clonal size and the V and J genes are those of that table, whereas D and trimming came from the DNA. The table includes some 97,000 clones, nearly 90% detected once. Germline lookup yields CDR1 MDHEN and CDR2 SYDVKM. The CDR3 sequence is 15 residues long. V shed 2 bases and J shed 3 bases, with 11 bases lying between them. The origin of this receptor is a woman aged 60-70 years with acute or convalescent COVID-19. The chain joins TRBV28 to TRBJ2-4; D is unclear. The sequenced material came from peripheral blood. In nucleotides, the CDR3 is TGTGCCAGCAGTTTACCCTTGATCGGCAAAAACATTCAGTACTTC. Amino acids: CASSLPLIGKNIQYF.